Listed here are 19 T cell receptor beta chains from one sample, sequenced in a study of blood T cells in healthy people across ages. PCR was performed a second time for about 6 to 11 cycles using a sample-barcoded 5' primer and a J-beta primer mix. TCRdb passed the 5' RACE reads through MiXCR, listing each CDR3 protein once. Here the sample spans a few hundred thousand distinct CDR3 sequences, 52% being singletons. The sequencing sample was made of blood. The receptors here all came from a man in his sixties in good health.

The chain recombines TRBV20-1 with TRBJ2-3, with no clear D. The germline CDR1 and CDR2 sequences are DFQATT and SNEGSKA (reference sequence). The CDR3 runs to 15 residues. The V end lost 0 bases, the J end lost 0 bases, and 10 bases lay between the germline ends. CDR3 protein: CSARDRSTSTDTQYF. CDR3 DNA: TGCAGTGCTAGAGACAGGAGTACTAGCACAGATACGCAGTATTTT.

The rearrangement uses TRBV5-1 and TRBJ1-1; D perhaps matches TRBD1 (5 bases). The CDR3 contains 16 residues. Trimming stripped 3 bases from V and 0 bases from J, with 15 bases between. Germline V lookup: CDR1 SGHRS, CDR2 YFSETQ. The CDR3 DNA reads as TGCGCCAGCAGCTCCTCCCCAGGGTCGATGAACACTGAAGCTTTCTTT. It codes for CASSSSPGSMNTEAFF. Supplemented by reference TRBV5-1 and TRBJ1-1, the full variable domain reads KAGVTQTPRYLIKTRGQQVTLSCSPISGHRSVSWYQQTPGQGLQFLFEYFSETQRNKGNFPGRFSGRQFSNSRSEMNVSTLELGDSALYLCASSSSPGSMNTEAFFGQGTRLTVV.

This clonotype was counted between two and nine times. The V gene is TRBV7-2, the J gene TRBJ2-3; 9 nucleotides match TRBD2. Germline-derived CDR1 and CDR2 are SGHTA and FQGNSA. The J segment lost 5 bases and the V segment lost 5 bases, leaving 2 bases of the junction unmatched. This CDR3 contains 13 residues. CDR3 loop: CASSKAGGDTQYF. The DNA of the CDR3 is TGTGCCAGCAGCAAAGCGGGGGGAGATACGCAGTATTTT. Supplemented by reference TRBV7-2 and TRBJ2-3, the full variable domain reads GAGVSQSPSNKVTEKGKDVELRCDPISGHTALYWYRQSLGQGLEFLIYFQGNSAPDKSGLPSDRFSAERTGGSVSTLTIQRTQQEDSAVYLCASSKAGGDTQYFGPGTRLTVL.

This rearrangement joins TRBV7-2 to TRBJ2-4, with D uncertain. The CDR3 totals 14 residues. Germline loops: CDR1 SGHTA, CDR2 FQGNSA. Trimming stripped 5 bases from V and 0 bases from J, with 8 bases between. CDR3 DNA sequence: TGTGCCAGCAGCGTGGCACCAGCCAAAAACATTCAGTACTTC. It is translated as CASSVAPAKNIQYF.

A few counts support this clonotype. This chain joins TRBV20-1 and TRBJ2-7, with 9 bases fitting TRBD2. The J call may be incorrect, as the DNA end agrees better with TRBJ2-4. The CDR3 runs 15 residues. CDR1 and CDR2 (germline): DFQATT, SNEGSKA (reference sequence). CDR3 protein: CSARGGAGGENIQYF. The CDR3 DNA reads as TGCAGTGCTAGAGGGGGTGCGGGAGGGGAAAACATTCAGTACTTC.

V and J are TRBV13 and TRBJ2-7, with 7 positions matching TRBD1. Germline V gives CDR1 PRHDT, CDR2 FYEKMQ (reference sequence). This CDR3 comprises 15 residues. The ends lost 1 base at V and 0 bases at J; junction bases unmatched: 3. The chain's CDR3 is CASSLVGGRSYEQYF. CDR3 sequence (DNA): TGTGCCAGCAGCTTAGTAGGGGGCCGCTCCTACGAGCAGTACTTC.

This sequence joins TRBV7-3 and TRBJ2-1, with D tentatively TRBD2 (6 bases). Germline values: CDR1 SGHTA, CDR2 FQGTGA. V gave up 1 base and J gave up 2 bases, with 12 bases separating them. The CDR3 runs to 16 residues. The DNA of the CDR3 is TGTGCCAGCAGCTTAAGTCGCGGGGCGACCTACAATGAGCAGTTCTTC. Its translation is CASSLSRGATYNEQFF.

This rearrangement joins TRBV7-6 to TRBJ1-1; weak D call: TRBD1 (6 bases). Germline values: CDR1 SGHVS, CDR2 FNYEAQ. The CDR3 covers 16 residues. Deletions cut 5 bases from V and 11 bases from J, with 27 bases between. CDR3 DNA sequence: TGTGCCAGCAGCGCCCAGATCGGGCAGGGGCTCGGGGATGCTTTCTTT. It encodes CASSAQIGQGLGDAFF. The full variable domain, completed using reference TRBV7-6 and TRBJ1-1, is GAGVSQSPRYKVTKRGQDVALRCDPISGHVSLYWYRQALGQGPEFLTYFNYEAQQDKSGLPNDRFSAERPEGSISTLTIQRTEQRDSAMYRCASSAQIGQGLGDAFFGQGTRLTVV.

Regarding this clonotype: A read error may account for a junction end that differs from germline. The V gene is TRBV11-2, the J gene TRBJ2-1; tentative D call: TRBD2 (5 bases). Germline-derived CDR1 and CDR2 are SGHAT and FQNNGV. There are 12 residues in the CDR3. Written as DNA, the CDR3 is TGTCCCAGCAGCCGCCTGGAGGCCCGGCAGTTCTTC. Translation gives CPSSRLEARQFF.

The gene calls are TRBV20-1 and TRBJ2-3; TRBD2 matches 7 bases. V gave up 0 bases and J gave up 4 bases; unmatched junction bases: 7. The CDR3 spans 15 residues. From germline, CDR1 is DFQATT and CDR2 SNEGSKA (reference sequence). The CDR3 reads CSAREGGRRPDTQYF. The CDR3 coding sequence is TGCAGTGCTAGAGAGGGCGGGAGAAGGCCAGATACGCAGTATTTT.

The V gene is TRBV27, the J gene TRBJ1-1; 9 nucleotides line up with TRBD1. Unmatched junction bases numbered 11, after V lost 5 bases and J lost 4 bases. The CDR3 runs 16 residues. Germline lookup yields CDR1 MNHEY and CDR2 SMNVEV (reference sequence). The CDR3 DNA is TGTGCCAGCAGTCCCCGGACAGGGGCCAGGGGCACTGAAGCTTTCTTT. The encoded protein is CASSPRTGARGTEAFF.

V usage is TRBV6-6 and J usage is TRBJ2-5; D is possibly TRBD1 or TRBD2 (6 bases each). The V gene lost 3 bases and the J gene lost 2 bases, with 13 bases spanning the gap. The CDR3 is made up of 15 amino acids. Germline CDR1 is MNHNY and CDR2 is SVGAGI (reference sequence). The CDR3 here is CASSYGGTPQETQYF. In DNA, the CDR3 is TGTGCCAGCAGTTATGGCGGGACACCACAAGAGACCCAGTACTTC.

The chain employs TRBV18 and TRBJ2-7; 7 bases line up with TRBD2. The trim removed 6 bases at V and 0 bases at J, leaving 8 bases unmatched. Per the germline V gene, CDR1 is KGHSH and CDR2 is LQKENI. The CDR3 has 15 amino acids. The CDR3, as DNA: TGTGCCAGCTCTCCCGCGGGAGTTGGCTCCTACGAGCAGTACTTC. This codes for CASSPAGVGSYEQYF.

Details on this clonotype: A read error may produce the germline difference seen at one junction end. The CDR3 reads CSVTDRSSYDEQFF. In DNA, the CDR3 is TGCAGCGTGACAGACCGTAGCTCCTACGATGAGCAGTTCTTC. This chain joins TRBV29-1 and TRBJ2-1; D might be TRBD1 (5 bases). This CDR3 spans 14 amino acids. Germline V gives CDR1 SQVTM, CDR2 ANQGSEA.

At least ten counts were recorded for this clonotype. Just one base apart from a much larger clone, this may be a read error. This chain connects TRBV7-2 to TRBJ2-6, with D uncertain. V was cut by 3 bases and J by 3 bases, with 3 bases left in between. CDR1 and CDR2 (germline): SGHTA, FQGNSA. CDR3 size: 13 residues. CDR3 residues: CASSFIGANVLTF. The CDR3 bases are TGTGCCAGCAGCTTTATTGGGGCCAACGTCCTGACTTTC.

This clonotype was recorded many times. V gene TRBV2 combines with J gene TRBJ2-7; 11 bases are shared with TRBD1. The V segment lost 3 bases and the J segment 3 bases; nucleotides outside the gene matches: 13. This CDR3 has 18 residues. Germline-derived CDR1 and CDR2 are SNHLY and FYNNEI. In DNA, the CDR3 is TGTGCCAGCAGTGATCGAATGATGGGAGGGACAGGGGGCTACGAGCAGTACTTC. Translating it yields CASSDRMMGGTGGYEQYF.

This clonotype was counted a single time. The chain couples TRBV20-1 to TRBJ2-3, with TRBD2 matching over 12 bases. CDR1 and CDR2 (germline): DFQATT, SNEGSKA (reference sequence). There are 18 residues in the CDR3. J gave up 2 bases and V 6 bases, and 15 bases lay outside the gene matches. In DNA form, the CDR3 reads TGCAGTGCACCCAGGGGGGCTGGACTAGCGGGATTCACAGATACGCAGTATTTT. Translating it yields CSAPRGAGLAGFTDTQYF.

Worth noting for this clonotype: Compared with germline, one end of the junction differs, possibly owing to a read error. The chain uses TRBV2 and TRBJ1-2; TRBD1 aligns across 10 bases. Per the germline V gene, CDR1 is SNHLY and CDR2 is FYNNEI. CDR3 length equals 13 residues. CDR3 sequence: CASREGQGDGYTF. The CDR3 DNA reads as TGTGCCAGCAGGGAAGGACAGGGGGATGGCTACACCTTC. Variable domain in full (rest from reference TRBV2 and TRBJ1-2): EPEVTQTPSHQVTQMGQEVILRCVPISNHLYFYWYRQILGQKVEFLVSFYNNEISEKSEIFDDQFSVERPDGSNFTLKIRSTKLEDSAMYFCASREGQGDGYTFGSGTRLTVV.

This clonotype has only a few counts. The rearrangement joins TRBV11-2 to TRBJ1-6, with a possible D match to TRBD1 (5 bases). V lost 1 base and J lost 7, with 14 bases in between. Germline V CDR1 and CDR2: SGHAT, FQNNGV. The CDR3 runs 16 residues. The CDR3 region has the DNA TGTGCCAGCAGCTTAGTACGGGGCCCGGGGAATTCACCCCTCCACTTT. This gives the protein CASSLVRGPGNSPLHF. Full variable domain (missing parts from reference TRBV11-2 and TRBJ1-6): EAGVAQSPRYKIIEKRQSVAFWCNPISGHATLYWYQQILGQGPKLLIQFQNNGVVDDSQLPKDRFSAERLKGVDSTLKIQPAKLEDSAVYLCASSLVRGPGNSPLHFGNGTRLTVT.